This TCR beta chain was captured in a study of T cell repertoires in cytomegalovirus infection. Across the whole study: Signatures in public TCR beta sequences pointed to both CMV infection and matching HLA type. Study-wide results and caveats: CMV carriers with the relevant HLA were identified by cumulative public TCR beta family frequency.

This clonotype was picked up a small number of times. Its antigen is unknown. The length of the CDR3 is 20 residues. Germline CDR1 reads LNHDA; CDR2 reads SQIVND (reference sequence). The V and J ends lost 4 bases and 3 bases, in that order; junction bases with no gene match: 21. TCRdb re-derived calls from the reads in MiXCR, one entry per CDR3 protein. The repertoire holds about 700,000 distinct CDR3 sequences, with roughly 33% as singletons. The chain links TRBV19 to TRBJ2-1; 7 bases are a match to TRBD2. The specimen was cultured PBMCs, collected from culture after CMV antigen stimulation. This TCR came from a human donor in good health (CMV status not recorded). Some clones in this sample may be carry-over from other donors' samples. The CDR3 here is CASSSLSGTWEDYYYNEQFF. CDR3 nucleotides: TGTGCCAGTAGTAGCCTAAGCGGGACCTGGGAGGACTACTACTACAATGAGCAGTTCTTC.